The clone carrying this TCR beta chain was counted once. Seattle enrolled patients during active infection and tracked them longitudinally. Clones were read by immunoSEQ multiplex PCR, and TCRdb kept only the in-frame ones, dropping some. This sample has about 440,000 clones, with about 91% found just once. This CDR3 contains 17 residues. V was clipped by 0 bases and J by 2 bases; unmatched bases: 7. Germline V gives CDR1 SGHTS, CDR2 YDEGEE. These data come from a study of blood T cell repertoires in COVID-19. Study context: Donors in the United States, Italy and Spain gave samples during acute or convalescent COVID-19. Sources were T cells, B-cell-depleted T cells, or PBMCs; the material itself was cDNA or gDNA.

The genes are TRBV5-8 and TRBJ2-1; TRBD2 aligns across 8 bases. The origin of this receptor is a woman aged 45-59 years with COVID-19, enrolled during active disease. The specimen was peripheral blood. In DNA form, the CDR3 reads TGTGCCAGCAGCTTGGTATTCGGGGGGGCCCCCTACAATGAGCAGTTCTTC. Translating gives CASSLVFGGAPYNEQFF.